This T cell receptor (beta chain) was captured in a study of T cell changes during pregnancy in multiple sclerosis (dated by TCRdb to about 2019). For context, the study as a whole: In women with multiple sclerosis, the researchers looked at how the T cell repertoire shifted as pregnancy progressed.

As to this clone: Its antigen remains undetermined. No base quality values were provided; no much bigger clone lies one nucleotide off.

Taken from cysteine to phenylalanine, the CDR3 has 15 residues. The read is trimmed to its CDR3 DNA, 45 bases read in frame from base 1. For this chain, trimming is 3 bases at the V end and 3 bases at the J end, and the number of junction bases without a gene match is 4. In the germline V gene (reference sequence), CDR1 corresponds to MNHEY and CDR2 to SMNVEV. Libraries were built with the immunoSEQ multiplex PCR assay. Drawn from immuneACCESS, this table holds only the in-frame rearrangements with V and J called that TCRdb kept. Clones are partly lost; checked studies trace under half to an unresolved V gene and leave the rest unexplained. Within this sample are about 92,000 clones, with around 92% of them counted one time only. About 2.7% of the sample is taken by the ten largest.

The specimen was peripheral blood, collected in the first trimester of pregnancy. Rearrangement joined TRBV27 to TRBJ2-2, and 7 junction bases match TRBD1. The clonotype was recovered from a female donor with multiple sclerosis, enrolled in a pregnancy study. CDR3 protein: CASSFRDSYTGELFF. The nucleotide sequence is TGTGCCAGCAGTTTCCGGGACAGCTACACCGGGGAGCTGTTTTTT.